These T cell receptor beta chains were read from a single sample in a study of blood T cell repertoires in COVID-19. Assay used: immunoSEQ multiplex PCR; TCRdb lists only in-frame clones, some missing. In the table there are about 210,000 clones, roughly 84% of which are singletons. The sequenced sample was PBMCs or T cells enriched from blood (not recorded which). All receptors derive from a man aged 25 to 40 in a cohort exposed to, infected with or recovered from COVID-19 (not recorded which). Both conserved end residues are part of each CDR3. The D gene is left open where the match is weak. The listing skips clone size in some rows; elsewhere it reads once, few, many or a size class.

abundance,j_gene,v_gene,d_gene,CDR3nt,CDR3aa
-,TRBJ2-5,TRBV11-2,TRBD2,TGTGCCAGCAGCGCAGGACTAGCGGGAGAAGAGACCCAGTACTTC,CASSAGLAGEETQYF
-,TRBJ1-4,TRBV28,TRBD1,TGTGCCAGCAGCCTAGGGGGCTCACTCGAAAAACTGTTTTTT,CASSLGGSLEKLFF
-,TRBJ2-2,TRBV6-2/TRBV6-3,TRBD2,TGTGCCAGCAGTTCGACCGGGACTAGCGGGAACGTCGGGGAGCTGTTTTTT,CASSSTGTSGNVGELFF
-,TRBJ2-7,TRBV5-6,TRBD1,TGTGCCAGCAGCACCGGGACAGGGGTATACGAGCAGTACTTC,CASSTGTGVYEQYF
-,TRBJ2-7,TRBV15,TRBD1,TGTGCCACCAGTAGGGACAGGGACTTCGAGCAGTACTTC,CATSRDRDFEQYF
-,TRBJ1-2,TRBV28,TRBD1,TGTGCCAGCAGGGTTGGGGACAGGGGAGGCTATGGCTACACCTTC,CASRVGDRGGYGYTF
-,TRBJ1-5,TRBV6-5,-,TGTGCCAGCACCCAACTGCACGGTAATCAGCCCCAGCATTTT,CASTQLHGNQPQHF
once,TRBJ2-7,TRBV5-1,-,TGCGCCAGCAGCTTGGAGGCAGGGTTATTCTACGAGCAGTACTTC,CASSLEAGLFYEQYF
-,TRBJ2-7,TRBV9,TRBD1,TGTGCCAGCAGCGTCGACAGGGGCGGCAACGAGCAGTACTTC,CASSVDRGGNEQYF
-,TRBJ2-3,TRBV24-1,-,TGTGCCACCAGTTTGTCAGCGGGTCGCACAGATACGCAGTATTTT,CATSLSAGRTDTQYF
-,TRBJ2-7,TRBV9,TRBD2,TGTGCCAGCACCCGAGGGGCTGGGCGGGGGGAAGAGCAGTACTTC,CASTRGAGRGEEQYF
-,TRBJ2-1,TRBV2,TRBD2,TGTGCCAGCAGTGAGACTAGCGGGAGGGCCGTCAATGAGCAGTTCTTC,CASSETSGRAVNEQFF
few,TRBJ1-2,TRBV2,TRBD1,TGTGCCAGCAGAATGGCCAACTTAAGACAGGGAAACTATGGCTACACCTTC,CASRMANLRQGNYGYTF
-,TRBJ1-1,TRBV7-2,-,TGTGCCAGCAGCTTAGTGGAGGGTCGGACTGAAGCTTTCTTT,CASSLVEGRTEAFF
-,TRBJ1-2,TRBV19,TRBD1,TGTGCCAGTAGTGCCAAGCCCGGACAGGGAACTATTTCTGGCTACACCTTC,CASSAKPGQGTISGYTF
-,TRBJ1-2,TRBV10-3,TRBD1,TGTGCCATCAGTGTAACAGGGGGCTCTCCCTATGGCTACACCTTC,CAISVTGGSPYGYTF
-,TRBJ1-1,TRBV19,TRBD1,TGTGCCAGTAGTCAGAGGACAGGAATGAACACTGAAGCTTTCTTT,CASSQRTGMNTEAFF
-,TRBJ1-6,TRBV7-2,-,TGTGCCAGCAGCAAACAGAGCTCCTATAATTCACCCCTCCACTTT,CASSKQSSYNSPLHF